Listed here are 16 T cell receptor beta chains from one sample, sequenced in a study of blood T cell repertoires in COVID-19. TCRdb's table, derived via immunoSEQ multiplex PCR, lists solely in-frame clones and lacks some. The data contain hundreds of thousands of clones, 70% to 80% of them singletons. Sequenced sample: peripheral blood. The origin of the receptors is a woman of 80 years or more with acute or convalescent COVID-19.

The chain couples TRBV27 to TRBJ1-4; 11 positions match TRBD1. V lost 2 bases to trimming and J lost 10 bases; unmatched junction nucleotides: 3. The CDR3 extends over 14 amino acids. From germline, CDR1 is MNHEY and CDR2 SMNVEV (reference sequence). The CDR3 bases are TGTGCCAGCAGTTTAAAGGGGACAGGGGGAAAACTGTTTTTT. Amino acids: CASSLKGTGGKLFF.

This sequence joins TRBV19 and TRBJ1-3; 7 bases fit TRBD1. V lost 4 bases to trimming and J lost 2 bases; unmatched junction nucleotides: 5. CDR1 LNHDA and CDR2 SQIVND come from the germline V gene (reference sequence). The CDR3 totals 15 residues. This CDR3 reads CASSNRGRPGNTIYF. The DNA of the CDR3 is TGTGCCAGTAGTAACAGGGGAAGGCCTGGAAACACCATATATTTT.

The chain has TRBV5-1 and TRBJ2-7, with D possibly matching TRBD2 (5 bases). This CDR3 is built from 15 residues. V gave up 1 base and J gave up 3 bases, with 14 bases separating them. CDR1 SGHRS and CDR2 YFSETQ come from the germline V gene. The CDR3 nucleotides are TGCGCCAGCAGCTTGACCGGGGTAGCATTCTACGAGCAGTACTTC. Encoded protein: CASSLTGVAFYEQYF.

The V call is TRBV28, the J call TRBJ1-5; perhaps TRBD1 as D (5 bases). The V and J ends lost 6 bases and 2 bases respectively, with 14 bases between them. Germline loops: CDR1 MDHEN, CDR2 SYDVKM. The CDR3 extends over 15 amino acids. This CDR3 is CASSVGGKGNQPQHF. The CDR3 DNA follows: TGTGCCAGCAGCGTGGGGGGAAAGGGCAATCAGCCCCAGCATTTT.

The chain joins TRBV3-1 (or the pseudogene TRBV3-2) to TRBJ1-3; maybe TRBD1 (5 bases). Germline CDR1 LGHDT, CDR2 YNNKEL (reference sequence). The CDR3 extends over 13 amino acids. V shed 8 bases and J shed 3 bases, with 11 bases lying between them. The CDR3 DNA follows: TGTGCCAGCGGGGGGGTTGGTGGAAACACCATATATTTT. Translation: CASGGVGGNTIYF.

CDR3 sequence (DNA): TGCGCCAGCAGCGCGCAGTCAGGGTTGAACACTGAAGCTTTCTTT. Residues: CASSAQSGLNTEAFF. The gene calls are TRBV5-1 and TRBJ1-1, with TRBD1 as a possible D gene (5 bases). V lost 4 bases, J lost 0 bases, and 13 bases lay in between. The CDR3 covers 15 residues. The germline CDR1 and CDR2 sequences are SGHRS and YFSETQ.

The table lists this clone with a count of one. This chain joins TRBV6-5 and TRBJ2-1, with 7 bases aligning to TRBD1. The CDR3 has 13 residues. With V trimmed by 7 bases and J by 6 bases, 6 bases remained unmatched. Germline assignment: CDR1 MNHEY and CDR2 SVGAGI. Written as DNA, the CDR3 is TGTGCCAGCACCGGGACAGCCACCAATGAGCAGTTCTTC. As protein: CASTGTATNEQFF.

The chain is built from TRBV7-7 and TRBJ2-1, with D unclear. This CDR3 region has 15 residues. Germline values: CDR1 SSHAT, CDR2 FNYEAQ (reference sequence). Trimming cost V 5 bases and J 7 bases, with 18 bases left between them. The CDR3 here is CASSPIQNVLNEQFF. The CDR3 DNA reads as TGTGCCAGCAGCCCCATACAGAATGTTTTGAATGAGCAGTTCTTC.

The chain uses TRBV29-1 and TRBJ1-2; 8 positions match TRBD1. V was pared by 6 bases and J by 0 bases, with 9 bases of the junction left unmatched. CDR3 length: 15 residues. Looked up from germline, CDR1 is SQVTM and CDR2 is ANQGSEA. In DNA form, the CDR3 reads TGCAGCGTCTTAGGGAAGGACAGGGCTAACTATGGCTACACCTTC. This sequence encodes CSVLGKDRANYGYTF. Using reference TRBV29-1 and TRBJ1-2 for the parts outside the CDR3, the full variable domain is SAVISQKPSRDICQRGTSLTIQCQVDSQVTMMFWYRQQPGQSLTLIATANQGSEATYESGFVIDKFPISRPNLTFSTLTVSNMSPEDSSIYLCSVLGKDRANYGYTFGSGTRLTVV.

This chain uses TRBV9 with TRBJ1-3; no clear D. This CDR3 spans 16 amino acids. In germline, CDR1 is SGDLS, CDR2 YYNGEE. V shed 4 bases and J shed 0 bases, with 14 bases lying between them. CDR3 DNA sequence: TGTGCCAGCAGCCCTAGAGGTCCCGGCTCTGGAAACACCATATATTTT. As protein: CASSPRGPGSGNTIYF.

Here the CDR3 reads CASSPIEGAGGQTQYF. The CDR3 nucleotides are TGCGCCAGCAGCCCAATAGAGGGAGCAGGGGGCCAGACCCAGTACTTC. The chain uses TRBV5-1 and TRBJ2-5; TRBD1 matches 8 bases. Unmatched junction bases numbered 14, after V lost 4 bases and J lost 6 bases. Germline CDR1 is SGHRS and CDR2 is YFSETQ. CDR3 length: 16 residues.

The CDR3, as DNA: TGCGCCAGCAGTGACCCCCCCCCTCTCCCCTACGAGCAGTACTTC. This codes for CASSDPPPLPYEQYF. V and J are TRBV10-1 and TRBJ2-7, with no clear D. Germline CDR1 and CDR2: WNHNN and SYGVQD (reference sequence). The CDR3 contains 15 residues. V was pared by 3 bases and J by 2 bases, with 14 bases between.

The chain links TRBV6-5 to TRBJ2-5, with D possibly TRBD1 on 6 matching bases. The CDR3 has 14 amino acids. The germline V gene has CDR1 MNHEY and CDR2 SVGAGI. Deletions cut 8 bases from V and 5 bases from J, with 18 bases between. The CDR3 DNA follows: TGTGCCAGCGAGGACAGCGGTTTGATGGAGACCCAGTACTTC. It codes for CASEDSGLMETQYF.

The CDR3 nucleotides are TGTGCCAGCAGACCAGTGGGGGGGAGGAACGAAAAACTGTTTTTT. The encoded protein is CASRPVGGRNEKLFF. The chain is built from TRBV6-5 and TRBJ1-4; TRBD1 is a possible D gene (5 bases). With 6 bases removed from V and 8 bases from J, the gap between germline ends came to 19 bases. Germline values: CDR1 MNHEY, CDR2 SVGAGI. The CDR3 extends over 15 amino acids.

The chain joins TRBV3-1 (or the pseudogene TRBV3-2) to TRBJ1-2, with 7 bases fitting TRBD1. The V gene's germline CDR1 is LGHDT and CDR2 YNNKEL (reference sequence). The V gene end was trimmed by 3 bases and the J gene end by 6 bases; junction bases not matched to a gene: 7. This CDR3 comprises 14 residues. The CDR3 region has the DNA TGTGCCAGCAGCCAGGGCGGCAGGGGGAATGGCTACACCTTC. Its protein product is CASSQGGRGNGYTF.

The chain has TRBV11-2 and TRBJ1-2; tentatively, D is TRBD1 (6 bases). This CDR3 contains 13 residues. The V gene's germline CDR1 is SGHAT and CDR2 FQNNGV. Trimming took off 5 bases at V and 4 bases at J, with 11 bases between the two ends. The CDR3 DNA reads as TGTGCCAGCAGCCGGGACACCCCCTATGGCTACACCTTC. It translates to CASSRDTPYGYTF.